The 31 T cell receptor beta chains below were found in one sample sequenced in a study of identical twins. TCRdb fed the 5' RACE reads into MiXCR, producing one record per CDR3 protein. The sample contains hundreds of thousands of distinct CDR3 sequences, 20% to 25% of which appear only once. The data also belong to a second study, concerning T cells expressing NK-cell markers.

The sequenced material came from CD4+ T cells sorted from blood. The receptors come from a woman under 30 in good health.

V usage is TRBV7-9 and J usage is TRBJ2-7; no definite D call. Germline V gene data show CDR1 as SEHNR and CDR2 as FQNEAQ (reference sequence). The CDR3 runs 15 residues. The V end lost 1 base, the J end lost 3 bases, and 13 bases lay between the germline ends. CDR3 sequence (DNA): TGTGCCAGCAGCTTAGGGAGTTATAGGGACTACGAGCAGTACTTC. It specifies CASSLGSYRDYEQYF.

The chain uses TRBV6-1 and TRBJ2-3; D not certain. V lost 2 bases and J 2 bases, leaving 11 bases between the germline ends. This CDR3 is 15 amino acids long. Germline V lookup: CDR1 MNHNS, CDR2 SASEGT. The CDR3 sequence: CASSEWRPATDTQYF. In DNA, the CDR3 is TGTGCCAGCAGTGAATGGCGGCCCGCCACAGATACGCAGTATTTT.

Turning to this clonotype: The junction shows a germline mismatch at one end, possibly a read error. The genes are TRBV5-6 and TRBJ1-4; no definite D call. There are 14 residues in the CDR3. CDR1 and CDR2 from the germline V gene are SGHDT and YYEEEE. CDR3 residues: CASSLGPINEKMFF. As DNA, the CDR3 is TGTGCCAGCAGCTTGGGACCGATTAATGAAAAAATGTTTTTT.

This clonotype showed up just a few times. This sequence joins TRBV10-3 and TRBJ1-2; TRBD1 matches 8 bases. J was trimmed by 7 bases and V by 11 bases; bases with no gene match: 15. CDR3 size: 14 residues. The germline CDR1 and CDR2 sequences are ENHRY and SYGVKD. The CDR3 is CAVRPGQGVSGYTF. DNA for the CDR3: TGTGCCGTTCGTCCAGGACAGGGTGTTTCTGGCTACACCTTC.

The CDR3: CSARLGGMSQPQHF. In DNA, the CDR3 is TGCAGTGCTAGGTTAGGGGGCATGAGCCAGCCCCAGCATTTT. The chain links TRBV20-1 to TRBJ1-5; 7 bases agree with TRBD1. The CDR3 runs 14 residues. V was clipped by 3 bases and J by 7 bases; unmatched bases: 9. Germline CDR1 reads DFQATT; CDR2 reads SNEGSKA (reference sequence).

This clonotype was counted only a few times. The chain recombines TRBV30 with TRBJ1-1; possibly TRBD1 for D (5 bases). V was shortened by 5 bases and J by 1 base, with 14 bases between the two germline ends. The CDR3 is made up of 14 amino acids. Per the germline V gene, CDR1 is GTSNPN and CDR2 is SVGIG (reference sequence). Here the CDR3 DNA reads TGTGCCTGGGGGGGGATCCAGGGGAACACTGAAGCTTTCTTT. Translated, it gives CAWGGIQGNTEAFF.

This clonotype has a handful of counts. The chain is built from TRBV6-2 or TRBV6-3 and TRBJ2-5; TRBD2 aligns across 7 bases. CDR1 MNHEY and CDR2 SVGEGT come from the germline V gene. This CDR3 spans 15 amino acids. The V segment lost 3 bases and the J segment 4 bases; nucleotides outside the gene matches: 8. The CDR3 sequence is CASSYGRGSPETQYF. CDR3 coding DNA: TGTGCCAGCAGTTATGGGCGGGGGTCTCCAGAGACCCAGTACTTC.

A few counts support this clonotype. The chain employs TRBV20-1 and TRBJ2-4, with 7 bases aligning to TRBD2. Germline CDR1 DFQATT, CDR2 SNEGSKA (reference sequence). The V and J ends lost 6 bases and 0 bases, in that order; junction bases with no gene match: 8. The CDR3 totals 15 residues. CDR3 coding DNA: TGCAGTGCCCCAAAGGGAGGGATAGCCAAAAACATTCAGTACTTC. Translation: CSAPKGGIAKNIQYF.

The V gene is TRBV7-2, the J gene TRBJ1-5, with 7 bases fitting TRBD1. There are 15 residues in the CDR3. Trimming cost V 7 bases and J 5 bases; bases outside gene matches: 11. CDR1 is SGHTA and CDR2 is FQGNSA in the germline V gene. The CDR3 DNA is TGTGCCAGCAACGACAGGGCAGGGTCGGATCAGCCCCAGCATTTT. Translated: CASNDRAGSDQPQHF.

This clonotype was observed a handful of times. V is TRBV10-3 and J is TRBJ2-3, with D possibly matching TRBD2 (5 bases). V was trimmed by 3 bases and J by 5 bases, leaving 15 bases between them. CDR1 is ENHRY, CDR2 SYGVKD, per germline. The CDR3 covers 15 residues. CDR3 in DNA: TGTGCCATCAGTGATCGGCTAGCTTTGGGAGATACGCAGTATTTT. Its translation: CAISDRLALGDTQYF.

The chain has TRBV12-3 or TRBV12-4 and TRBJ2-3, with 9 bases fitting TRBD2. The CDR3 is made up of 15 amino acids. V shed 3 bases and J 7 bases; nucleotides not matched to a gene: 8. CDR3 in amino acids: CASSLGLAGTYTQYF. The CDR3, as DNA: TGTGCCAGCAGTTTGGGGCTAGCGGGAACGTATACGCAGTATTTT.

This clonotype has a handful of counts. This chain links TRBV20-1 with TRBJ1-2, with 8 bases that match TRBD1. V dropped 4 bases and J dropped 6; count of bases not matched to a gene: 13. Germline V gives CDR1 DFQATT, CDR2 SNEGSKA (reference sequence). This CDR3 is built from 15 residues. The CDR3 here is CSAKPGLGQADGYTF. For the CDR3, the DNA is TGCAGTGCTAAACCCGGTCTGGGACAGGCGGATGGCTACACCTTC.

This clonotype has a handful of counts. The chain couples TRBV20-1 to TRBJ2-3; D gene ambiguous. Germline CDR1 is DFQATT and CDR2 is SNEGSKA (reference sequence). This CDR3 has 12 residues. Trimming cost V 3 bases and J 6 bases, with 10 bases left between them. The CDR3: CSASVESDTQYF. Written as DNA, the CDR3 is TGCAGTGCTAGTGTGGAATCGGATACGCAGTATTTT.

In this sample, this clonotype turned up a few times. This chain links TRBV12-3 or TRBV12-4 with TRBJ2-3; D gene unclear. Trimming left V 7 bases short and J 1 base short, with 9 bases between. This CDR3 spans 13 amino acids. The CDR3 region has the DNA TGTGCCAGCACCCGAAGTGGCACAGATACGCAGTATTTT. Its protein is CASTRSGTDTQYF.

V usage is TRBV5-1 and J usage is TRBJ2-1, with D possibly TRBD1 on 5 matching bases. Germline CDR1 SGHRS, CDR2 YFSETQ. CDR3 length: 15 residues. With 0 bases removed from V and 2 bases from J, the gap between germline ends came to 9 bases. The CDR3 spells CASSLGQWTYNEQFF. CDR3 bases: TGCGCCAGCAGCTTGGGACAGTGGACCTACAATGAGCAGTTCTTC.

The chain's CDR3 is CAINRDSDGYTF. The CDR3 nucleotides are TGTGCCATCAACCGGGACAGCGATGGCTACACCTTC. This sequence joins TRBV10-3 and TRBJ1-2; 7 bases are shared with TRBD1. The V and J ends lost 7 bases and 6 bases, in that order; junction bases with no gene match: 5. The CDR3 runs to 12 residues. Germline V lookup: CDR1 ENHRY, CDR2 SYGVKD.

The chain carries TRBV10-3 and TRBJ1-5; D remains ambiguous. V lost 2 bases, J lost 0 bases, and 11 bases lay in between. The length of the CDR3 is 16 residues. From germline, CDR1 is ENHRY and CDR2 SYGVKD. The DNA of the CDR3 is TGTGCCATCAGTGAGAGAAGGGCCGATAGCAATCAGCCCCAGCATTTT. Its protein is CAISERRADSNQPQHF.

The chain carries TRBV5-1 and TRBJ2-5; 7 positions match TRBD1. J was trimmed by 4 bases and V by 4 bases; bases with no gene match: 4. Germline V gives CDR1 SGHRS, CDR2 YFSETQ. This CDR3 comprises 13 residues. In DNA form, the CDR3 reads TGCGCCAGCAGCGGGGACAGAGCAGAGACCCAGTACTTC. Translated, it gives CASSGDRAETQYF.

This clonotype was seen at least ten times. The J gene is TRBJ2-3, the V gene TRBV29-1, with 7 bases identical to TRBD1. The J segment lost 1 base and the V segment lost 7 bases, leaving 5 bases of the junction unmatched. This CDR3 is built from 13 residues. In germline, CDR1 is SQVTM, CDR2 ANQGSEA. The CDR3 protein is CSGDSGGTDTQYF. CDR3 nucleotide sequence: TGCAGCGGGGACAGTGGGGGCACAGATACGCAGTATTTT.

This clonotype appeared once. This sequence joins TRBV5-5 and TRBJ2-5, with D unclear. The germline V gene encodes CDR1 SGHKS and CDR2 YYEKEE (reference sequence). The CDR3 is 14 amino acids. V was pared by 2 bases and J by 0 bases, with 8 bases between. CDR3 sequence reads: CASSLTADQETQYF. CDR3 nucleotide sequence: TGTGCCAGCAGCTTAACAGCTGACCAAGAGACCCAGTACTTC.

This clonotype appeared a few times. The rearrangement links TRBV20-1 to TRBJ2-2, with 12 bases identical to TRBD2. The CDR3 is 16 amino acids. CDR1 is DFQATT, CDR2 SNEGSKA, per germline (reference sequence). Losses at the gene ends were 3 bases for V and 4 bases for J; bases not matched to a gene: 6. The CDR3 loop reads CSASLAGGPSTGELFF. CDR3 nucleotides: TGCAGTGCTAGTCTAGCGGGAGGGCCAAGCACCGGGGAGCTGTTTTTT.

This chain links TRBV7-2 with TRBJ2-1; D is unresolved. Germline V lookup: CDR1 SGHTA, CDR2 FQGNSA. Trimming stripped 1 base from V and 8 bases from J, with 9 bases between. This CDR3 comprises 13 residues. The CDR3 DNA reads as TGTGCCAGCAGCTTAGATCTAAGCGATGAGCAGTTCTTC. Protein sequence: CASSLDLSDEQFF.

The rearrangement links TRBV18 to TRBJ2-5, with 9 bases that match TRBD2. CDR3 length equals 14 residues. Germline CDR1 reads KGHSH; CDR2 reads LQKENI. V gave up 3 bases and J gave up 5 bases; unmatched junction bases: 4. CDR3 protein: CASSPGLASETQYF. In nucleotides, the CDR3 is TGTGCCAGCTCACCGGGACTAGCAAGCGAGACCCAGTACTTC.

The rearrangement joins TRBV5-1 to TRBJ2-5; 7 bases map to TRBD1. After removal of 0 bases from V and 3 bases from J, the junction contained 2 bases not matched to a gene. CDR3 length: 14 residues. Germline V gene data show CDR1 as SGHRS and CDR2 as YFSETQ. This CDR3 is CASSLGTGKETQYF. CDR3 nucleotide sequence: TGCGCCAGCAGCTTGGGGACAGGCAAAGAGACCCAGTACTTC.

The J gene is TRBJ2-7, the V gene TRBV28, with D hard to call. CDR3 length equals 13 residues. Germline V gene sequence: CDR1 MDHEN, CDR2 SYDVKM. Trimming left V 7 bases short and J 3 bases short, with 13 bases between. Written as DNA, the CDR3 is TGTGCCAGCACTCCTCCCTGGGGCTACGAGCAGTACTTC. Translating it yields CASTPPWGYEQYF.

The chain has TRBV20-1 and TRBJ2-2, with D maybe TRBD2 (6 bases). V lost 0 bases, J lost 0 bases, and 11 bases lay in between. The CDR3 consists of 16 residues. Germline V gene lookup returns CDR1 DFQATT and CDR2 SNEGSKA (reference sequence). CDR3 region: CSAREAGPANTGELFF. CDR3 bases: TGCAGTGCTAGAGAGGCGGGGCCTGCGAACACCGGGGAGCTGTTTTTT.

The chain joins TRBV19 to TRBJ2-7; D unclear. Germline V gene sequence: CDR1 LNHDA, CDR2 SQIVND (reference sequence). This CDR3 contains 9 residues. In DNA form, the CDR3 reads TGTCCGAGATGGTACGAGCAGTACTTC. Translated: CPRWYEQYF.

The rearrangement joins TRBV7-3 to TRBJ1-2, with D tentatively TRBD1 (6 bases). Germline values: CDR1 SGHTA, CDR2 FQGTGA. The length of the CDR3 is 13 residues. V was pared by 8 bases and J by 2 bases, with 12 bases between. CDR3 in DNA: TGTGCCAGCGGAAAGGGGGGCAACTATGGCTACACCTTC. The encoded protein is CASGKGGNYGYTF.

This clonotype showed up just once. The chain uses TRBV5-1 and TRBJ2-7; 8 bases are shared with TRBD1. The germline V gene encodes CDR1 SGHRS and CDR2 YFSETQ. The CDR3 spans 15 residues. V lost 4 bases to trimming and J lost 4 bases; unmatched junction nucleotides: 10. CDR3 protein: CASSLQTGGTYEQYF. CDR3 bases: TGCGCCAGCAGCCTGCAAACAGGGGGAACGTACGAGCAGTACTTC.

This clonotype was seen only a few times. V gene TRBV5-1 combines with J gene TRBJ2-1; D is unclear. Per germline, CDR1 SGHRS and CDR2 YFSETQ. The V gene lost 0 bases and the J gene lost 7 bases, with 5 bases spanning the gap. The CDR3 spans 12 residues. CDR3 sequence: CASSLGMNEQFF. Here the CDR3 DNA reads TGCGCCAGCAGCTTGGGTATGAATGAGCAGTTCTTC. The complete variable domain, with remaining parts taken from reference TRBV5-1 and TRBJ2-1, reads KAGVTQTPRYLIKTRGQQVTLSCSPISGHRSVSWYQQTPGQGLQFLFEYFSETQRNKGNFPGRFSGRQFSNSRSEMNVSTLELGDSALYLCASSLGMNEQFFGPGTRLTVL.

The sample holds many counts of this clonotype. The J gene is TRBJ1-6, the V gene TRBV5-1; D is possibly TRBD1 (6 bases). This CDR3 is built from 16 residues. Germline lookup yields CDR1 SGHRS and CDR2 YFSETQ. V was trimmed by 4 bases and J by 7 bases, leaving 18 bases between them. The CDR3 is CASSASDRQYNSPLHF. The CDR3 DNA is TGCGCCAGCAGCGCCTCGGACAGACAGTACAATTCACCCCTCCACTTT.